The source of this TCR beta chain is a study of control samples from healthy donors and cancer patients. Data came from immunoSEQ multiplex PCR; TCRdb stores just in-frame clones and leaves some out. Here the sample spans roughly 50,000 clones, 85% to 95% being singletons. The V end was cut by 1 base, the J end by 4 bases, with 19 bases between. Germline V gene data show CDR1 as SGHAT and CDR2 as FQNNGV. This CDR3 spans 17 amino acids. This chain connects TRBV11-2 to TRBJ1-2; D gene uncertain. Sequences were obtained from blood. This TCR came from a man under 40 in good health. CDR3 DNA sequence: TGTGCCAGCAGCTTAGGGGCAGGCCCGCGACGTACCTATGGCTACACCTTC. The encoded protein is CASSLGAGPRRTYGYTF.